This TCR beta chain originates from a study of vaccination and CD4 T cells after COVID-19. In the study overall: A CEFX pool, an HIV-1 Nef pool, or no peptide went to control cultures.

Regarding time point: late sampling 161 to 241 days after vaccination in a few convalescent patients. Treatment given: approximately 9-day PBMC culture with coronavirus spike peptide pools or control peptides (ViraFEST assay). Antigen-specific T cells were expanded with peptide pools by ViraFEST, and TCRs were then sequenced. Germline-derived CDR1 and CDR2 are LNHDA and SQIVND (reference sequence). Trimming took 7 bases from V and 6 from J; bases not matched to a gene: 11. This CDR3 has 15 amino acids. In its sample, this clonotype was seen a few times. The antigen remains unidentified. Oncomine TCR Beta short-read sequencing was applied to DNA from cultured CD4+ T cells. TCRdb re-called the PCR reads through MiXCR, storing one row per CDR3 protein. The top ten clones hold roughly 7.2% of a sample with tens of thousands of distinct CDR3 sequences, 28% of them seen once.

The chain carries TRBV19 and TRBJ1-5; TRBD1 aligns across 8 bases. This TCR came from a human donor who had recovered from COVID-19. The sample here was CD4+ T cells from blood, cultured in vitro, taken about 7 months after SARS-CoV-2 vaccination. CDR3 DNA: TGTGCCAGTACCCGGGGGGCAGGGGGCGGTCAGCCCCAGCATTTT. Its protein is CASTRGAGGGQPQHF.